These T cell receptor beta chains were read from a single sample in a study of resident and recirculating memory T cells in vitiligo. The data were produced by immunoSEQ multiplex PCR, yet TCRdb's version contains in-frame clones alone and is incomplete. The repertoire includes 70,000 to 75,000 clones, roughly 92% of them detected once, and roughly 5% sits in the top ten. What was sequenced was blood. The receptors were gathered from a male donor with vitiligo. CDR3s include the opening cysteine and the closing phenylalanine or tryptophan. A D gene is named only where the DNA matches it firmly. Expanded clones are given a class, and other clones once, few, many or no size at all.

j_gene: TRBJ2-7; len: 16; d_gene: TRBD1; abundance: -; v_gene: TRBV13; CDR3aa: CASSRRDRGFRYEQYF; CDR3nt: TGTGCCAGCAGCCGCAGGGACAGGGGGTTTCGGTACGAGCAGTACTTC
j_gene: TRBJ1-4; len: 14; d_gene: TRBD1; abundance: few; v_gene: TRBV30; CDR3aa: CAWSLTGEAEKLFF; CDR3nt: TGTGCCTGGAGTTTAACAGGGGAGGCTGAAAAACTGTTTTTT
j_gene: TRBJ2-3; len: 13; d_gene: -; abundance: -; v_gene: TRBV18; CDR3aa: CASSPLGGDTQYF; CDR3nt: TGTGCCAGCTCACCACTCGGGGGAGATACGCAGTATTTT
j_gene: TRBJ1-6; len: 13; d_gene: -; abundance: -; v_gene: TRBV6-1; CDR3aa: CASSELENSPLHF; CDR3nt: TGTGCCAGCAGTGAATTGGAGAATTCACCCCTCCACTTT
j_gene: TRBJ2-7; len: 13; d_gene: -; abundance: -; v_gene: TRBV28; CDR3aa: CASSSLVWAEQYF; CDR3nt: TGTGCCAGCAGTTCGTTAGTATGGGCCGAGCAGTACTTC
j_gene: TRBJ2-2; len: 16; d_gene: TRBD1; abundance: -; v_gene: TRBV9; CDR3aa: CASSPQTGANTGELFF; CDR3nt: TGTGCCAGCAGCCCGCAGACAGGGGCGAACACCGGGGAGCTGTTTTTT
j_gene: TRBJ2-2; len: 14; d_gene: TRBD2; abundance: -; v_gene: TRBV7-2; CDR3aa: CATLWGGDTGELFF; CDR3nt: TGTGCCACCCTCTGGGGGGGGGACACCGGGGAGCTGTTTTTT
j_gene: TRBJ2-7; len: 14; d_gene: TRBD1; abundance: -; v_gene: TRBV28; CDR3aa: CASSSYGQGYEQYF; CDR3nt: TGTGCCAGCAGTTCGTACGGACAGGGGTACGAGCAGTACTTC
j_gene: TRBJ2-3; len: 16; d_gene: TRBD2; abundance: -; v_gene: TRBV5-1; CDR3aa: CASSLGGGTSTDTQYF; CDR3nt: TGCGCCAGCAGCTTGGGGGGGGGAACTAGCACAGATACGCAGTATTTT
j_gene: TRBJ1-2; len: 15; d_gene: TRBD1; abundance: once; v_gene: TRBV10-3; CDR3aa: CAISGVQTGYYGYTF; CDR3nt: TGTGCCATCAGTGGAGTCCAGACAGGGTACTATGGCTACACCTTC
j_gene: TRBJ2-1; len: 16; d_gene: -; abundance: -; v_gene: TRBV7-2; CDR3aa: CASRSGGVSPYNEQFF; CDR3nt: TGTGCCAGCAGGTCGGGCGGGGTATCTCCCTACAATGAGCAGTTCTTC
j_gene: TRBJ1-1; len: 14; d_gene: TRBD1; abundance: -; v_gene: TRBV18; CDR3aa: CASSPGQGNTEAFF; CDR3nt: TGTGCCAGCTCCCCGGGACAGGGCAACACTGAAGCTTTCTTT
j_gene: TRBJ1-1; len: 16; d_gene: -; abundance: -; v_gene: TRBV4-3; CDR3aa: CASSLNPDRMNTEAFF; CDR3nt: TGCGCCAGCAGCCTGAACCCAGACAGGATGAACACTGAAGCTTTCTTT
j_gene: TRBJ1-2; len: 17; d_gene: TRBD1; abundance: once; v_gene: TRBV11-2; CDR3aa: CASSPVRGRTANYGYTF; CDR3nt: TGTGCCAGCAGCCCCGTCAGGGGGCGTACGGCTAACTATGGCTACACCTTC
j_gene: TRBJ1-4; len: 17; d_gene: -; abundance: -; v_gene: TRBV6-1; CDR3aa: CASSEGRWGETNEKLFF; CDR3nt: TGTGCCAGCAGTGAAGGGAGGTGGGGGGAAACTAATGAAAAACTGTTTTTT
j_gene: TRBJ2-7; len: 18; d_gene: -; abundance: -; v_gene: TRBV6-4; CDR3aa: CASSDSREASLSSYEQYF; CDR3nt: TGTGCCAGCAGTGACTCCCGAGAGGCCAGCCTTAGCTCCTACGAGCAGTACTTC
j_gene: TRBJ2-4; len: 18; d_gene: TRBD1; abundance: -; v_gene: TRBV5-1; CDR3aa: CASSLRDRGLLAKNIQYF; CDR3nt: TGCGCCAGCAGCCTAAGGGACAGGGGGCTCCTCGCCAAAAACATTCAGTACTTC
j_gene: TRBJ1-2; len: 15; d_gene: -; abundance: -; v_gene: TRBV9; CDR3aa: CASSGGSGDFGGYTF; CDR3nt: TGTGCCAGCAGCGGGGGGTCGGGGGATTTCGGTGGCTACACCTTC
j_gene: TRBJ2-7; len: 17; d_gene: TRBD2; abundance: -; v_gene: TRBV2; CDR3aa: CASSEDQLAGAPYEQYF; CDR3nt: TGTGCCAGCAGTGAAGATCAACTAGCGGGGGCCCCCTACGAGCAGTACTTC
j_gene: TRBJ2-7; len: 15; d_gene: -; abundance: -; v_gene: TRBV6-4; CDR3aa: CASSSDRRNFYEQYF; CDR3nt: TGTGCCAGCAGCTCGGACAGACGAAACTTCTACGAGCAGTACTTC
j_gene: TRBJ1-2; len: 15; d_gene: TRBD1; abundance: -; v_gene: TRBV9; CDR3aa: CASSVTGGVNYGYTF; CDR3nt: TGTGCCAGCAGCGTCACAGGGGGGGTTAACTATGGCTACACCTTC
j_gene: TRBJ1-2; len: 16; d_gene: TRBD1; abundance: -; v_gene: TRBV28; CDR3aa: CASSLGGQGVVYGYTF; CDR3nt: TGTGCCAGCAGTTTAGGGGGACAGGGGGTTGTCTATGGCTACACCTTC
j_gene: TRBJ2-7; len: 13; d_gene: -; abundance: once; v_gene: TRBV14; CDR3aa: CASSSSSAYEQYF; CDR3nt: TGTGCCAGCAGCTCTTCGTCTGCCTACGAGCAGTACTTC
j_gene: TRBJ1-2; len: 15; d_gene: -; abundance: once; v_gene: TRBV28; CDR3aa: CASSPTDRRLYGYTF; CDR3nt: TGTGCCAGCAGCCCGACAGACAGGCGCCTCTATGGCTACACCTTC
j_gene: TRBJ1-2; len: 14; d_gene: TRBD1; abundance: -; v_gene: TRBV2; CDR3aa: CASIPGQVFYGYTF; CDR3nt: TGTGCCAGCATTCCGGGACAGGTGTTCTATGGCTACACCTTC
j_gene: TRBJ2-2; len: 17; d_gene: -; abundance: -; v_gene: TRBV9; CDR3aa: CASSVATLGRYTGELFF; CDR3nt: TGTGCCAGCAGCGTAGCTACTTTGGGCAGATACACCGGGGAGCTGTTTTTT
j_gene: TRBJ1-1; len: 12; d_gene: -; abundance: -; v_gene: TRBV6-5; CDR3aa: CASSYSAGEAFF; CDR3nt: TGTGCCAGCAGTTACTCGGCGGGTGAAGCTTTCTTT
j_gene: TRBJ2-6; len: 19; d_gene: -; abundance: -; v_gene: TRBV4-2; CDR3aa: CASSQETAGQSSGANVLTF; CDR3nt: TGTGCCAGCAGCCAAGAGACAGCGGGCCAGAGCTCTGGGGCCAACGTCCTGACTTTC
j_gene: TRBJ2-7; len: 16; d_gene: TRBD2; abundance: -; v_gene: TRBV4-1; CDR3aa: CASSQGTSGGFNEQYF; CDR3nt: TGCGCCAGCAGCCAAGGGACTAGCGGGGGGTTCAACGAGCAGTACTTC
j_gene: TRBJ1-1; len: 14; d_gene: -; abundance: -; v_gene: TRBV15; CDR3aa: CATSRPDRNTEAFF; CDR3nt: TGTGCCACCAGCAGGCCGGACAGGAACACTGAAGCTTTCTTT
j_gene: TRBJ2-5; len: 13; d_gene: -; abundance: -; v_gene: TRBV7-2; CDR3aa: CASSWTAQETQYF; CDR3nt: TGTGCCAGCAGCTGGACAGCCCAAGAGACCCAGTACTTC
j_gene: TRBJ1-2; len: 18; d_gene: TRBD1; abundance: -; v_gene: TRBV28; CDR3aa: CASSWPGQSSLPSYGYTF; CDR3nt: TGTGCCAGCAGTTGGCCGGGACAGTCTTCCCTACCTTCCTATGGCTACACCTTC
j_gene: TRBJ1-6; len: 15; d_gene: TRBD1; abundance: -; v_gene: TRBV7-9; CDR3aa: CASSLAGTDNSPLHF; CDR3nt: TGTGCCAGCAGCTTAGCTGGGACAGATAATTCACCCCTCCACTTT
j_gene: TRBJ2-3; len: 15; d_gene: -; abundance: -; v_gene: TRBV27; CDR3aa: CAISSGGHSTDTQYF; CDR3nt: TGTGCCATCTCCAGCGGTGGTCATAGCACAGATACGCAGTATTTT
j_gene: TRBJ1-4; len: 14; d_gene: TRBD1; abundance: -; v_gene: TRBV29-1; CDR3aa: CSVEEGTGNEKLFF; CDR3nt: TGCAGCGTCGAGGAAGGGACAGGGAATGAAAAACTGTTTTTT
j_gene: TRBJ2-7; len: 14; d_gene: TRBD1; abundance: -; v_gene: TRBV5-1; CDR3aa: CASSPGQGAWEQYF; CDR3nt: TGCGCCAGCAGCCCGGGACAGGGGGCTTGGGAGCAGTACTTC
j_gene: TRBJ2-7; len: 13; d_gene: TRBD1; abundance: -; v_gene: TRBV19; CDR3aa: CASRGQGLNEQYF; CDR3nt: TGTGCCAGTAGGGGACAGGGGCTGAACGAGCAGTACTTC
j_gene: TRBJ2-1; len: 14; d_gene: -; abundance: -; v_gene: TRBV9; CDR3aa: CASSVGRVMGEQFF; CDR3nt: TGTGCCAGCAGCGTAGGCAGGGTTATGGGTGAGCAGTTCTTC
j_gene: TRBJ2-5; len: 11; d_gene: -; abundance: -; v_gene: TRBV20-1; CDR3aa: CSASGEETQYF; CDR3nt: TGCAGTGCTAGCGGGGAAGAGACCCAGTACTTC
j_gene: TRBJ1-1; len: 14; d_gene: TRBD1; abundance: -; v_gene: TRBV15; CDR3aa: CATSRDRGRTEAFF; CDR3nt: TGTGCCACCAGCAGGGACAGGGGCCGGACTGAAGCTTTCTTT